This TCR beta chain came from a study of blood T cells in healthy people across ages. Notes on the study in general: Significant beta diversity loss was already apparent by age around 40, declining roughly linearly. Considered underestimates were the diversity estimates obtained from one million T cells.

As for this clonotype: Its antigen is unidentified.

Together with a sample-barcoded 5' primer, a J-beta primer mix was included in a second PCR lasting about 7 to 12 cycles. TCRdb recomputed calls from the 5' RACE reads with MiXCR, one row per CDR3 protein. Among roughly 790,000 distinct CDR3 sequences listed, roughly 43% were seen once. Losses at the gene ends were 0 bases for V and 1 base for J; bases not matched to a gene: 9. Germline loops: CDR1 SGHRS, CDR2 YFSETQ. This CDR3 comprises 17 residues. The chain combines TRBV5-1 with TRBJ2-5; the match to TRBD1 covers 7 bases. Material for sequencing was blood. The clonotype comes from a woman aged 55-69 years in good health. This CDR3 is CASSLAGQPGGQETQYF. The DNA of the CDR3 is TGCGCCAGCAGCTTGGCCGGACAACCAGGGGGCCAAGAGACCCAGTACTTC.